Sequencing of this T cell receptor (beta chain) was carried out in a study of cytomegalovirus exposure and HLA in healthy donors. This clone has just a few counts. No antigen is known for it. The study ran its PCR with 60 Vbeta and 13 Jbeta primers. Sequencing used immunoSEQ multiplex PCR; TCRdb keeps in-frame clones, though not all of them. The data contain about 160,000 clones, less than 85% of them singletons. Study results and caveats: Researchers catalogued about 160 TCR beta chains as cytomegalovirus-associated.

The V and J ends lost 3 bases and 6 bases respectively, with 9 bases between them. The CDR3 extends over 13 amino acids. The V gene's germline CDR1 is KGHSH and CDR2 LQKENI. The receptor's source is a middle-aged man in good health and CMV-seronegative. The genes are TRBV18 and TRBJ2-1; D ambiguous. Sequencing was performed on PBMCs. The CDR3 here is CASSPSQINEQFF. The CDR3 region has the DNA TGTGCCAGCTCACCTTCGCAGATCAATGAGCAGTTCTTC.